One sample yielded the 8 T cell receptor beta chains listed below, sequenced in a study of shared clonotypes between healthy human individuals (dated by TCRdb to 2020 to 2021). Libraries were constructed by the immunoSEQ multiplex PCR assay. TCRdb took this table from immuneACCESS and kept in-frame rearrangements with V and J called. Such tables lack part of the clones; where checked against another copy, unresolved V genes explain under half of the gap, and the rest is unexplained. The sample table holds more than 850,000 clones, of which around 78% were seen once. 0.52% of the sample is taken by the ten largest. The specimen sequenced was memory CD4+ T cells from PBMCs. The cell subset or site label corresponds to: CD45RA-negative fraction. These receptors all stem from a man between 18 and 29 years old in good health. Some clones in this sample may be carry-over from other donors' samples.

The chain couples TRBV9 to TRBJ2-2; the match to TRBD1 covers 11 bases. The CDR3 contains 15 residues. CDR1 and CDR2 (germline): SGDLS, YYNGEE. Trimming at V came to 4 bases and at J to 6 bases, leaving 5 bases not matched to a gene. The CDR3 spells CASSRGQGAPGELFF. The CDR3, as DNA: TGTGCCAGCAGCAGAGGACAGGGGGCGCCCGGGGAGCTGTTTTTT.

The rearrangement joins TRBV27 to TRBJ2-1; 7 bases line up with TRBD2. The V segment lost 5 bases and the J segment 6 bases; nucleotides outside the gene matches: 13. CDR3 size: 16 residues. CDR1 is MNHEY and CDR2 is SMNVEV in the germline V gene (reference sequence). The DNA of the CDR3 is TGTGCCAGCAGTACGATTCTAGCGGCCGACCCCAATGAGCAGTTCTTC. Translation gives CASSTILAADPNEQFF.

The CDR3 coding sequence is TGTGCCAGCTCACCACCGGGATCTAGTACTGAAGCTTTCTTT. Residues: CASSPPGSSTEAFF. The chain has TRBV18 and TRBJ1-1; D is unresolved. The germline V and J ends were trimmed by 0 bases and 5 bases, with 10 bases remaining between them. Germline V lookup: CDR1 KGHSH, CDR2 LQKENI. The CDR3 consists of 14 residues.

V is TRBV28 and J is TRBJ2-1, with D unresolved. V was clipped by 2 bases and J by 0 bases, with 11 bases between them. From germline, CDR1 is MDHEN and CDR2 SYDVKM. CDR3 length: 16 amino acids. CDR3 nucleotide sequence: TGTGCCAGCAGTTTACCGGGCACGAGCTCCTACAATGAGCAGTTCTTC. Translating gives CASSLPGTSSYNEQFF.

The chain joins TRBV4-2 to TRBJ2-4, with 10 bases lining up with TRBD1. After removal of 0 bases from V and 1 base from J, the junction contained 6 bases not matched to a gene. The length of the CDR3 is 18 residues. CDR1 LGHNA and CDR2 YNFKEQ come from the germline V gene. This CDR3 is CASSQDPQGQGAKNIQYF. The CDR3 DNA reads TGTGCCAGCAGCCAAGACCCTCAGGGACAGGGGGCCAAAAACATTCAGTACTTC.

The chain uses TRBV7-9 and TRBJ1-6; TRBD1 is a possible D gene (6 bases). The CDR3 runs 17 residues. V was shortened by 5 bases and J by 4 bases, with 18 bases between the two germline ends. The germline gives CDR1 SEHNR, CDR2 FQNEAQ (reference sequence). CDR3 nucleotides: TGTGCCAGCAGCCCTCTTGGGAGGGGGGCTTATAATTCACCCCTCCACTTT. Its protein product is CASSPLGRGAYNSPLHF.

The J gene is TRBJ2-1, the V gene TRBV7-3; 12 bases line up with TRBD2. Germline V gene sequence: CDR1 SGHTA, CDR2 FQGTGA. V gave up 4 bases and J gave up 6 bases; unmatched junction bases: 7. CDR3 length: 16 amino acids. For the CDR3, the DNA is TGTGCCAGCAGCTCCAGGGCTAGCGGGAGGGCCAATGAGCAGTTCTTC. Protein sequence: CASSSRASGRANEQFF.

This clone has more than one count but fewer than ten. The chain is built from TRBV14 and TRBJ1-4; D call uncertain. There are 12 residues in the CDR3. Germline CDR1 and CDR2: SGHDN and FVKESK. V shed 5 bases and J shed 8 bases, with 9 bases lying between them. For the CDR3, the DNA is TGTGCCAGCAGCTACAGAGACGAAAAACTGTTTTTT. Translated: CASSYRDEKLFF.